These 3 T cell receptor beta chains originate from one sample sequenced in a study of cytomegalovirus exposure and HLA in healthy donors. Both 60 Vbeta primers and 13 Jbeta primers went into the PCR. The method was immunoSEQ multiplex PCR; TCRdb's version includes in-frame clones alone and lacks a portion of them. The data contain about 130,000 clones, more than 80% of them singletons. The sample consisted of PBMCs. These receptors originate from a woman in her thirties in good health and CMV-seropositive.

In this sample, this clone turned up a few times. The gene calls are TRBV29-1 and TRBJ2-7, with unresolved D. V lost 2 bases, J lost 4 bases, and 9 bases lay in between. CDR1 is SQVTM and CDR2 is ANQGSEA in the germline V gene. The CDR3 is 12 residues long. The CDR3 is CSVERGEYEQYF. CDR3 DNA sequence: TGCAGCGTTGAAAGAGGAGAATACGAGCAGTACTTC.

This chain uses TRBV5-1 with TRBJ2-5; the D gene is possibly TRBD1 (8 bases). Trimming removed 4 bases at V and 4 bases at J, with 14 bases between. Per the germline V gene, CDR1 is SGHRS and CDR2 is YFSETQ. The CDR3 is 14 residues long. CDR3 sequence: CASSPRGTGETQYF. In DNA form, the CDR3 reads TGCGCCAGCAGCCCGCGGGGGACAGGAGAGACCCAGTACTTC.

The rearrangement uses TRBV6-5 and TRBJ2-3; no clear D gene. CDR3 length equals 13 residues. V shed 5 bases and J shed 6 bases, with 12 bases lying between them. Germline assignment: CDR1 MNHEY and CDR2 SVGAGI. The CDR3 sequence: CASSPAAGDTQYF. In DNA, the CDR3 is TGTGCCAGCAGTCCGGCGGCCGGGGATACGCAGTATTTT.